The 14 T cell receptor beta chains given below trace back to one sample, sequenced in a study of regulatory T cells in long-lasting Graves disease. Construction of the TCR beta libraries employed iRepertoire HTBI primers in conjunction with Arm-PCR of CDR3 regions. TCRdb called the multiplex PCR reads again in MiXCR, with one record for every CDR3 protein. Here the sample spans a few hundred thousand distinct CDR3 sequences, around 20% being singletons. Indicated time point: persistent/refractory GD, antithyroid drugs over 5 years with positive TRAb. Isolated PBMC RNA provided the starting material for the TCR library. This material consisted of peripheral blood mononuclear cells (PBMCs), taken when the disease was refractory, from a patient treated with antithyroid drugs. These receptors were obtained from a female donor with Graves disease.

The chain employs TRBV5-1 and TRBJ1-4, with TRBD1 matching over 10 bases. Per the germline V gene, CDR1 is SGHRS and CDR2 is YFSETQ. This CDR3 spans 15 amino acids. Losses at the gene ends were 3 bases for V and 8 bases for J; bases not matched to a gene: 7. CDR3 amino acids: CASSSQGTGAEKLFF. CDR3 DNA: TGCGCCAGCAGCTCCCAGGGGACAGGGGCGGAAAAACTGTTTTTT. Using reference TRBV5-1 and TRBJ1-4 for the parts outside the CDR3, the full variable domain is KAGVTQTPRYLIKTRGQQVTLSCSPISGHRSVSWYQQTPGQGLQFLFEYFSETQRNKGNFPGRFSGRQFSNSRSEMNVSTLELGDSALYLCASSSQGTGAEKLFFGSGTQLSVL.

This clonotype was counted a few times. The chain employs TRBV19 and TRBJ2-5, with 13 bases aligning to TRBD2. Germline V gene lookup returns CDR1 LNHDA and CDR2 SQIVND (reference sequence). The V and J ends lost 6 bases and 6 bases, in that order; junction bases with no gene match: 4. This CDR3 has 14 amino acids. Written as DNA, the CDR3 is TGTGCCAGTAGGCGGACTAGCGGGAGCAAGACCCAGTACTTC. Protein sequence: CASRRTSGSKTQYF.

This clonotype was detected only once. One base separates it from a far larger clone, so it is likely a read error. This CDR3 is CASSSPASGRYEQYF. The CDR3 DNA is TGTGCCAGCAGTTCTCCGGCTAGCGGGAGGTACGAGCAGTACTTC. This rearrangement joins TRBV2 to TRBJ2-7, with TRBD2 matching over 11 bases. The CDR3 sequence is 15 residues long. Germline V gene data show CDR1 as SNHLY and CDR2 as FYNNEI. With 5 bases clipped from V and 4 bases from J, the junction kept 7 bases outside the gene matches.

The V and J genes are TRBV27 and TRBJ2-7; perhaps TRBD1 as D (6 bases). The CDR3 has 14 amino acids. V was pared by 5 bases and J by 3 bases, with 14 bases between. Germline loops: CDR1 MNHEY, CDR2 SMNVEV (reference sequence). The CDR3 bases are TGTGCCAGCAGTCTGAAGGGGGAAGGCTACGAGCAGTACTTC. Translating it yields CASSLKGEGYEQYF.

This clonotype showed up many times. The rearrangement uses TRBV29-1 and TRBJ2-2; D not certain. Germline lookup yields CDR1 SQVTM and CDR2 ANQGSEA. The CDR3 consists of 14 residues. V lost 2 bases and J lost 1, with 8 bases in between. The CDR3 bases are TGCAGCGTTGAAACCCCGATGAACACCGGGGAGCTGTTTTTT. Protein: CSVETPMNTGELFF.

This clonotype has ten or more counts. J is TRBJ1-1 and V is TRBV28, with D hard to call. Germline V lookup: CDR1 MDHEN, CDR2 SYDVKM. This CDR3 comprises 13 residues. Between the trimmed V and J ends, which lost 6 bases and 3 bases, there was a span of 11 bases. In nucleotides, the CDR3 is TGTGCCAGCAGACTAGGGCAGCACACTGAAGCTTTCTTT. It specifies CASRLGQHTEAFF.

The chain is built from TRBV20-1 and TRBJ1-5; 9 nucleotides agree with TRBD1. Per the germline V gene, CDR1 is DFQATT and CDR2 is SNEGSKA (reference sequence). The CDR3 extends over 17 amino acids. The V gene end was trimmed by 5 bases and the J gene end by 4 bases; junction bases not matched to a gene: 15. CDR3 protein: CSALPYQPGTGNQPQHF. CDR3 bases: TGCAGTGCTCTGCCTTACCAACCCGGGACAGGGAATCAGCCCCAGCATTTT.

Concerning this clonotype: Since no conserved phenylalanine or tryptophan closes the CDR3, a read error is the likely cause. The chain is built from TRBV6-5 and TRBJ2-5; a weak D match, TRBD2 (5 bases). V was trimmed by 2 bases and J by 5 bases, leaving 6 bases between them. The CDR3 runs 12 residues. Germline CDR1 reads MNHEY; CDR2 reads SVGAGI. The CDR3 coding sequence is TGTGCCAGCAGTTACCCGGGGGAGACCCAGTACTCC. This gives the protein CASSYPGETQYS.

This clonotype was seen repeatedly, ten times or more. This sequence joins TRBV3-1 and TRBJ2-2; 14 bases fit TRBD2. V lost 1 base and J lost 2; bases outside the gene matches: 3. CDR1 and CDR2 (germline): LGHDT, YNNKEL (reference sequence). CDR3 size: 18 residues. The CDR3 nucleotides are TGTGCCAGCAGCCAAGGGGGACTAGCGGGAGAAAACACCGGGGAGCTGTTTTTT. It translates to CASSQGGLAGENTGELFF.

This clonotype was observed a few times. The rearrangement links TRBV30 to TRBJ1-1; D not certain. The CDR3 runs to 11 residues. Germline CDR1 reads GTSNPN; CDR2 reads SVGIG (reference sequence). Trimming removed 4 bases from V and 2 bases from J, with 5 bases in between. In nucleotides, the CDR3 is TGTGCCTGGAAGGGTAACACTGAAGCTTTCTTT. Encoded protein: CAWKGNTEAFF.

The chain combines TRBV4-1 with TRBJ1-6; tentatively, D is TRBD1 (5 bases). V gave up 0 bases and J gave up 0 bases, with 9 bases separating them. The CDR3 runs 17 residues. Germline V gives CDR1 MGHRA, CDR2 YSYEKL. This chain's CDR3 is CASSQDGRGSYNSPLHF. CDR3 in DNA: TGCGCCAGCAGCCAAGATGGGAGGGGCTCCTATAATTCACCCCTCCACTTT.

This clonotype has ten or more counts. This chain links TRBV11-1 with TRBJ2-7; D not certain. Germline CDR1 and CDR2: SGHAT and FQDESV (reference sequence). Trimming took off 2 bases at V and 2 bases at J, with 13 bases between the two ends. The CDR3 runs to 15 residues. The CDR3, as DNA: TGTGCCAGCAGCTTAAAACTGGGCGGACCCTACGAGCAGTACTTC. Protein: CASSLKLGGPYEQYF.

This clonotype was observed many times. This rearrangement joins TRBV5-6 to TRBJ2-7, with 7 bases matching TRBD2. The CDR3 covers 13 residues. The V and J ends lost 5 bases and 2 bases, in that order; junction bases with no gene match: 4. Germline CDR1 reads SGHDT; CDR2 reads YYEEEE. CDR3 residues: CASSLAVPYEQYF. The CDR3 bases are TGTGCCAGCAGTCTAGCGGTACCCTACGAGCAGTACTTC.

The table lists this clonotype with a count of one. V is TRBV20-1 and J is TRBJ2-1; no clear D gene. The CDR3 extends over 12 amino acids. In germline, CDR1 is DFQATT, CDR2 SNEGSKA (reference sequence). V lost 2 bases and J lost 5, with 7 bases in between. The CDR3 loop is CSARRQDNEQFF. CDR3 coding DNA: TGCAGTGCTAGAAGGCAAGACAATGAGCAGTTCTTC.